The entry below describes one T cell receptor beta chain. Using immunoSEQ multiplex PCR, the repertoire was profiled, and TCRdb retains in-frame clones only, with some absent. The table lists about 25,000 clones, roughly 94% of them singletons, with roughly 4% in the top ten. The ends lost 5 bases at V and 4 bases at J; junction bases unmatched: 5. The CDR3 consists of 14 residues. The germline gives CDR1 SGHNT, CDR2 YENEEA. The source of the sample is a study of blood T cell repertoires in COVID-19. In the study overall: PBMCs, B-cell-depleted T cells, or T cells were the source of the cDNA or gDNA that made up the material.

The chain has TRBV11-3 and TRBJ2-1, with TRBD1 identical over 7 bases. This TCR was recovered from a human donor with active COVID-19. The donor label of this sample is uncertain. Sequencing used peripheral blood. Here the CDR3 reads CASSGGQSYNEQFF. CDR3 bases: TGTGCCAGCAGCGGGGGACAGTCTTACAATGAGCAGTTCTTC.